The rows below give T cell receptor beta chains drawn from one sample of a study of T cells after yellow fever vaccination. TCRdb redid the calling of the 5' RACE reads with MiXCR, one entry per CDR3 protein. Among 100,000 to 150,000 distinct CDR3 sequences listed, approximately 9% were seen once. The sequencing used CD8+ T cells sorted from PBMCs, collected on the day of the yellow fever booster vaccination. Source of these receptors: a man aged 18 to 29 who received the YFV17D yellow fever vaccine. CDR3s include the opening cysteine and the closing phenylalanine or tryptophan. The D gene is left open where the match is weak. Rows may omit the clone size; those that give it use once, few, many or a size class.

J gene | clone size | D gene | V gene | CDR3 protein | CDR3 DNA
TRBJ2-3 | few | . | TRBV14 | CASSPQQSTDTQYF | TGTGCCAGCAGCCCTCAGCAAAGCACAGATACGCAGTATTTT
TRBJ2-2 | few | . | TRBV5-6 | CASSVGPELFF | TGTGCCAGCAGCGTGGGCCCGGAGCTGTTTTTT
TRBJ2-7 | few | . | TRBV18 | CASSPKGGEYEQYF | TGTGCCAGCTCACCGAAGGGCGGGGAGTACGAGCAGTACTTC
TRBJ2-3 | few | . | TRBV28 | CASSPLPGLSTSTDTQYF | TGTGCCAGCAGTCCCCTACCGGGGTTGAGCACTAGCACAGATACGCAGTATTTT
TRBJ1-1 | few | . | TRBV6-5 | CASSYRGGSTEAFF | TGTGCCAGCAGTTACAGGGGGGGGAGCACTGAAGCTTTCTTT
TRBJ2-3 | many | . | TRBV6-5 | CASSYLGATQDTQYF | TGTGCCAGCAGTTACTTAGGGGCCACCCAGGATACGCAGTATTTT
TRBJ2-1 | . | . | TRBV7-9 | CASTDSRGYNEQFF | TGTGCCAGCACCGATAGCAGGGGATACAATGAGCAGTTCTTC
TRBJ1-6 | few | . | TRBV25-1 | CASSEYWPRGNSPLHF | TGTGCCAGCAGTGAATATTGGCCGAGGGGTAATTCACCCCTCCACTTT
TRBJ1-3 | . | . | TRBV5-1 | CASSLDLIDSGNTIYF | TGCGCCAGCAGTCTGGACCTTATTGACTCTGGAAACACCATATATTTT
TRBJ1-1 | few | . | TRBV20-1 | CSARREALLTFNTEAFF | TGCAGTGCTAGACGGGAGGCCCTCCTCACCTTTAACACTGAAGCTTTCTTT
TRBJ2-1 | . | . | TRBV2 | CASSGGSGQRVYNEQFF | TGTGCCAGCAGTGGAGGCAGCGGGCAGCGGGTATACAATGAGCAGTTCTTC
TRBJ2-3 | few | TRBD2 | TRBV2 | CASEGLEATQYF | TGTGCCAGCGAGGGACTAGAGGCTACGCAGTATTTT
TRBJ1-2 | . | TRBD1 | TRBV2 | CASYRDREDYGYTF | TGTGCCAGCTACCGGGACAGGGAAGACTATGGCTACACCTTC
TRBJ2-1 | few | TRBD1 | TRBV4-3 | CASSQAPGGNEQFF | TGCGCCAGCAGCCAAGCCCCAGGGGGCAATGAGCAGTTCTTC
TRBJ1-2 | . | . | TRBV7-9 | CASSLSPRGRGYTF | TGTGCCAGCAGCTTATCCCCCCGAGGCCGCGGCTACACCTTC
TRBJ1-4 | . | TRBD1 | TRBV25-1 | CASSDLPGTGGEKLFF | TGTGCCAGCAGTGACCTGCCCGGGACAGGGGGCGAAAAACTGTTTTTT
TRBJ2-3 | . | . | TRBV7-2 | CASSRYGGTDTQYF | TGTGCCAGCAGCCGTTACGGGGGCACAGATACGCAGTATTTT
TRBJ2-1 | many | . | TRBV4-1 | CASSQEFSRGPYNEQFF | TGCGCCAGCAGCCAAGAATTTTCCAGGGGCCCCTACAATGAGCAGTTCTTC
TRBJ2-3 | few | . | TRBV15 | CATSRDTATSTDTQYF | TGTGCCACCAGCAGAGATACAGCCACTAGCACAGATACGCAGTATTTT
TRBJ2-2 | few | . | TRBV7-7 | CASSLVDSGELFF | TGTGCTAGCAGCTTAGTGGACTCCGGGGAGCTGTTTTTT
TRBJ2-3 | many | . | TRBV5-4 | CASSRGDTQYF | TGTGCCAGCAGCCGGGGCGATACGCAGTATTTT
TRBJ2-2 | few | . | TRBV7-6 | CASSLLTGNTGELFF | TGTGCCAGCAGCCTTCTTACAGGGAACACCGGGGAGCTGTTTTTT
TRBJ2-7 | few | . | TRBV10-2 | CASSAGTNSPYEQYF | TGCGCCAGCAGTGCTGGGACAAATTCCCCCTACGAGCAGTACTTC
TRBJ2-1 | . | TRBD2 | TRBV29-1 | CSGGGAYYNEQFF | TGCAGCGGGGGGGGAGCTTACTACAATGAGCAGTTCTTC
TRBJ1-1 | . | . | TRBV7-2 | CASPLTGPNTEAFF | TGTGCCAGCCCTCTTACAGGGCCGAACACTGAAGCTTTCTTT
TRBJ2-3 | few | TRBD2 | TRBV29-1 | CSSRTSFAPDTQYF | TGCAGCTCGCGGACTAGTTTCGCCCCAGATACGCAGTATTTT
TRBJ1-1 | . | . | TRBV9 | CASSPPSGRIPDTEAFF | TGTGCCAGCAGCCCCCCCAGCGGGCGCATCCCGGACACTGAAGCTTTCTTT
TRBJ2-1 | few | TRBD1 | TRBV7-6 | CASSARTGANEQFF | TGTGCCAGCAGCGCCCGGACAGGGGCCAATGAGCAGTTCTTC